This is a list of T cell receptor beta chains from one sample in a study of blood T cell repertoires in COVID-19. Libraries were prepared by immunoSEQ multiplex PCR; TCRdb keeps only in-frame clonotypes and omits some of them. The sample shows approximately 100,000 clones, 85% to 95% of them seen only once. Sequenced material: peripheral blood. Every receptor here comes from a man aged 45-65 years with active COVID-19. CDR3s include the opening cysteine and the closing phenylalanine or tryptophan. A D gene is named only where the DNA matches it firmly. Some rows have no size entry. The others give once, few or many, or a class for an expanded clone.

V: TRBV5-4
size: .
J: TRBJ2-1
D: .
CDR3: CASSAYSDNEQFF
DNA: TGTGCCAGCAGCGCGTACTCCGACAATGAGCAGTTCTTC

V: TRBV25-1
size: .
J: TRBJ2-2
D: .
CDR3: CASSETFFRTSNTGELFF
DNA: TGTGCCAGCAGTGAAACGTTTTTTAGGACTTCGAACACCGGGGAGCTGTTTTTT

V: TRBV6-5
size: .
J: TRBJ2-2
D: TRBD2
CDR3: CASNPGLAGYGELFF
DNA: TGTGCCAGCAACCCCGGCCTAGCGGGTTACGGGGAGCTGTTTTTT

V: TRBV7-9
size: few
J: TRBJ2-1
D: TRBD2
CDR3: CASSFSSGRAVAAYEQFF
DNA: TGTGCCAGCAGCTTTTCTAGCGGGAGGGCCGTAGCTGCCTATGAGCAGTTCTTC

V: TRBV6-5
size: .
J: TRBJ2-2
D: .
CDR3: CASTPTHRSGGELFF
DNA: TGTGCCAGCACCCCCACCCACAGATCCGGCGGGGAGCTGTTTTTT

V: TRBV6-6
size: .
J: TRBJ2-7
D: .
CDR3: CASRKDRVRQGYEQYF
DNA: TGTGCCAGCCGGAAAGATCGGGTCCGGCAGGGATACGAGCAGTACTTC

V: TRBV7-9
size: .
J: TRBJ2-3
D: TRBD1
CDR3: CASSFTGVADTQYF
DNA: TGTGCCAGCAGCTTCACAGGGGTGGCAGATACGCAGTATTTT

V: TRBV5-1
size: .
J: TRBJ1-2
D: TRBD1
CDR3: CASSLGDRGQGYTF
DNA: TGCGCCAGCAGCTTGGGGGACAGGGGACAGGGCTACACCTTC

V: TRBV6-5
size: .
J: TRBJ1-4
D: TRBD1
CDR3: CASSYSRGQGQEKLFF
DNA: TGTGCCAGCAGTTACAGCAGGGGGCAGGGGCAAGAAAAACTGTTTTTT

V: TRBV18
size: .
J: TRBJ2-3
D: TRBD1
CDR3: CASSPLTQGAMEYF
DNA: TGTGCCAGCTCACCACTTACACAGGGGGCCATGGAGTATTTT

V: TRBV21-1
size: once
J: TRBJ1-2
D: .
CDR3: CASSKVQWTGTNYGYTF
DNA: TGTGCCAGCAGCAAAGTTCAATGGACGGGAACTAACTATGGCTACACCTTC

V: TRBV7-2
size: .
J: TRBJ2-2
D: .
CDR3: CASSSLTQAGELFF
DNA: TGTGCCAGCAGCTCTCTTACTCAGGCCGGGGAGCTGTTTTTT

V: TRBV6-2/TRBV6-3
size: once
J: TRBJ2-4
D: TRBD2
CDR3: CASSSSSSGIAKNIQYF
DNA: TGTGCCAGCAGTTCGAGCTCTAGCGGTATAGCCAAAAACATTCAGTACTTC

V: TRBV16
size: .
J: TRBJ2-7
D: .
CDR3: CASSPSISGDGEQYF
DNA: TGTGCCAGCAGCCCCTCAATATCGGGGGACGGCGAGCAGTACTTC

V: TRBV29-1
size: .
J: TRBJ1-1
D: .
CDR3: CSGTLNTEAFF
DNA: TGCAGCGGTACACTGAACACTGAAGCTTTCTTT

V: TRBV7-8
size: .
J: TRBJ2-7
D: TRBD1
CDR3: CASSLNFPGTDDYEQYF
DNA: TGTGCCAGCAGCCTTAACTTCCCCGGGACAGATGACTACGAGCAGTACTTC

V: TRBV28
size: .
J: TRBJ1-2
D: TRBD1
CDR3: CASSYDRGNGGYTF
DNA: TGTGCCAGCAGTTACGACAGGGGCAACGGGGGCTACACCTTC

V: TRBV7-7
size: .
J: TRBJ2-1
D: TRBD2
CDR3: CASSLGGSDEQFF
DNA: TGTGCCAGCAGCTTGGGCGGGAGCGATGAGCAGTTCTTC

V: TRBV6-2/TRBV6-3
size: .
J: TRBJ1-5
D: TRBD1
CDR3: CASSSGTGSFLSGQPQHF
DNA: TGTGCCAGCAGTTCCGGGACAGGGTCCTTCCTCAGCGGTCAGCCCCAGCATTTT

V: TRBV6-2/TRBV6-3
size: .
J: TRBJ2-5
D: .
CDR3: CASSYSRQGPIQETQYF
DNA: TGTGCCAGCAGTTACTCGCGGCAGGGGCCCATCCAAGAGACCCAGTACTTC

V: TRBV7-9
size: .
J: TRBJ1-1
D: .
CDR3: CASSLGKTGTEAFF
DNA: TGTGCCAGCAGCTTGGGAAAGACCGGGACAGAAGCTTTCTTT

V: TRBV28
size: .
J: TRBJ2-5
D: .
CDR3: CASSLGGGETQYF
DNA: TGTGCCAGCAGTTTAGGCGGAGGAGAGACCCAGTACTTC

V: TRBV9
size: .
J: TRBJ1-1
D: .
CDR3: CASSVGGQNTEAFF
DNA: TGTGCCAGCAGCGTAGGGGGCCAGAACACTGAAGCTTTCTTT

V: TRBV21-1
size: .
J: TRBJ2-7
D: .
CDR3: CASLPGQTLYEQYF
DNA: TGTGCCAGCCTTCCCGGACAGACACTCTACGAGCAGTACTTC

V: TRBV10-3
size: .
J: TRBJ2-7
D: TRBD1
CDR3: CAISASPGQVAYEQYF
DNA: TGTGCCATCAGTGCCTCTCCGGGACAGGTAGCCTACGAGCAGTACTTC

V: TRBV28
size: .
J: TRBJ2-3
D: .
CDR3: CASSALLASSTDTQYF
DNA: TGTGCCAGCAGTGCCTTACTAGCCTCTAGCACAGATACGCAGTATTTT

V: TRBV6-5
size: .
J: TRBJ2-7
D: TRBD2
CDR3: CASRTTSGPTYEQYF
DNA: TGTGCCAGCAGGACGACTAGCGGGCCTACCTACGAGCAGTACTTC

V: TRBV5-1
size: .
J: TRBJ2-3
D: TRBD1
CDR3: CASRGAGGTDTQYF
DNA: TGCGCCAGCAGGGGGGCAGGGGGTACAGATACGCAGTATTTT

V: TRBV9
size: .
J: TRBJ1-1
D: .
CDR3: CASSVVGGSEAFF
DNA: TGTGCCAGCAGCGTAGTGGGAGGGTCCGAAGCTTTCTTT

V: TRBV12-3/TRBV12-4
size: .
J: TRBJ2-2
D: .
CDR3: CASKGANTGELFF
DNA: TGTGCCAGCAAGGGGGCGAACACCGGGGAGCTGTTTTTT

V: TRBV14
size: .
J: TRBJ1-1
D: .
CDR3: CASRPWGPTEAFF
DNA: TGTGCCAGCAGACCCTGGGGGCCCACTGAAGCTTTCTTT

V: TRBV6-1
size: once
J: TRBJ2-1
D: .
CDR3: CASSEAGRLLEQFF
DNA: TGTGCCAGCAGTGAAGCGGGGAGGCTCCTTGAGCAGTTCTTC

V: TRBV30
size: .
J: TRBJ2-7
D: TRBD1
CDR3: CAWSMDRVGEQYF
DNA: TGTGCCTGGAGTATGGACAGGGTCGGGGAGCAGTACTTC

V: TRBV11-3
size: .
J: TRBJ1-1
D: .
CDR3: CASSLESRTEAFF
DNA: TGTGCCAGCAGCTTAGAATCGAGGACTGAAGCTTTCTTT

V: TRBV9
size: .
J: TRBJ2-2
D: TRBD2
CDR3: CASSEGTSPGELFF
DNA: TGTGCCAGCAGCGAAGGGACTAGCCCCGGGGAGCTGTTTTTT

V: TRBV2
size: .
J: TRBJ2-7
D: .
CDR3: CASSVEGTTYEQYF
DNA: TGTGCCAGCAGTGTGGAGGGGACCACCTACGAGCAGTACTTC

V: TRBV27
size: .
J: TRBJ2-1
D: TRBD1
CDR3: CASKRDSYNEQFF
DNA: TGTGCCAGCAAACGGGACAGCTACAATGAGCAGTTCTTC

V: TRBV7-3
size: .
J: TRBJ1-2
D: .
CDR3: CASSPSPAGIGGYTF
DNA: TGTGCCAGCAGCCCGAGCCCAGCGGGCATTGGTGGCTACACCTTC

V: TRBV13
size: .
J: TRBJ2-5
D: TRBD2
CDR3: CASSLGLAGVETQYF
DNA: TGTGCCAGCAGCTTAGGCCTAGCGGGAGTGGAGACCCAGTACTTC

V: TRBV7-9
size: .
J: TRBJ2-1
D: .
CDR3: CASSSRDSDWGEQFF
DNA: TGTGCCAGCAGCTCCCGGGACTCGGATTGGGGTGAGCAGTTCTTC

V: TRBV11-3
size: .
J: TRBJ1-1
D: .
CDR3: CASSLDRSTEAFF
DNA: TGTGCCAGCAGCTTAGATAGGAGCACTGAAGCTTTCTTT

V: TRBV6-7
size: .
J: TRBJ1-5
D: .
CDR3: CASLFQPQHF
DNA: TGTGCCAGCCTATTTCAGCCCCAGCATTTT

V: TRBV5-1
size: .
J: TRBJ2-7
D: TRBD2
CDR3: CASSFGAGVSGEQYF
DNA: TGCGCCAGCAGTTTTGGAGCGGGAGTCTCGGGGGAGCAGTACTTC

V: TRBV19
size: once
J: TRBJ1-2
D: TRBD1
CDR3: CASRTSDRVSF
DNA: TGTGCCAGTAGGACCTCGGACAGGGTGAGCTTC

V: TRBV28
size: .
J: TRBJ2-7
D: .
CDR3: CASSFLGQPKNYEQYF
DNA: TGTGCCAGCAGTTTCCTCGGACAGCCAAAGAACTACGAGCAGTACTTC

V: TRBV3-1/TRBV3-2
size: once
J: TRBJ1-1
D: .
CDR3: CASSEPGSRTEAFF
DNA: TGTGCCAGCAGTGAGCCCGGGAGCCGCACTGAAGCTTTCTTT

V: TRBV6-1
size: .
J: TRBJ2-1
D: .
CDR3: CASSEARELAQQFF
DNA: TGTGCCAGCAGTGAAGCGAGGGAGCTGGCACAGCAGTTCTTC

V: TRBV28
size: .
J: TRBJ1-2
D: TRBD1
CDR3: CASSAGQGPRRYTF
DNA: TGTGCCAGCAGTGCCGGACAGGGACCAAGGCGCTACACCTTC

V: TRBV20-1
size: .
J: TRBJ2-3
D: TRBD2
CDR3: CSASFPTSGSTDTQYF
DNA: TGCAGTGCTAGTTTCCCCACTAGCGGGAGCACAGATACGCAGTATTTT